This T cell receptor (beta chain) was captured in a study of blood T cell repertoires in COVID-19. As for the study in general: Material from acute and convalescent COVID-19 was sourced from the United States, Italy and Spain.

V shed 5 bases, J shed 2 bases, and the junction held 4 bases outside the gene matches. This CDR3 comprises 14 residues. From germline, CDR1 is LNHDA and CDR2 SQIVND (reference sequence). In the authors' methods: Quantification of nucleated cells was approximated via reference gene primer amplification. Clones were sequenced by immunoSEQ multiplex PCR, and TCRdb holds only the in-frame ones, with some missing. The DNA was the basis for D and trimming; V, J and clone size are from that table. The table has roughly 140,000 clones, around four fifths seen once; the top ten hold roughly 6.4%. Clinical history as reported by participants underpinned cohort assignment. What the recovered Cohort 3 donors had was two negative PCRs, clearance, or symptom resolution.

The chain combines TRBV19 with TRBJ1-2; 8 nucleotides match TRBD1. The source material was PBMCs or T cells enriched from blood (not recorded which). This clonotype was sampled from a woman aged 40 to 49 who had recovered from COVID-19. As DNA, the CDR3 is TGTGCCAGTAGTTTTCGGACAGGGAACTATGGCTACACCTTC. Translation gives CASSFRTGNYGYTF.